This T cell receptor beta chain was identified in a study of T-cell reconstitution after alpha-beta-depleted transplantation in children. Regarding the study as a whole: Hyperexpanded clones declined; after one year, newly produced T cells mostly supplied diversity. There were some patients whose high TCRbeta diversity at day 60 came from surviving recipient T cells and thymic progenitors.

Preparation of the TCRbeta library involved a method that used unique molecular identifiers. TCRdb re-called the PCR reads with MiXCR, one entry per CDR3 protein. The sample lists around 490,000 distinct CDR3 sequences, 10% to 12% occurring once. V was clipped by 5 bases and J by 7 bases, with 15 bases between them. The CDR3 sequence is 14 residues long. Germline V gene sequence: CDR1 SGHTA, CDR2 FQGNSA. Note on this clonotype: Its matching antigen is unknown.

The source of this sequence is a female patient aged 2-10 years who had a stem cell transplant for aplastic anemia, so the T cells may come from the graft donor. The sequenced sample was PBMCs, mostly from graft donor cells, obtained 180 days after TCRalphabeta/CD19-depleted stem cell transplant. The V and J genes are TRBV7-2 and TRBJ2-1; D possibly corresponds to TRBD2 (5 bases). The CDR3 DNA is TGTGCCAGCAGCCTACAAAGCGGTGGGAATGAGCAGTTCTTC. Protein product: CASSLQSGGNEQFF.